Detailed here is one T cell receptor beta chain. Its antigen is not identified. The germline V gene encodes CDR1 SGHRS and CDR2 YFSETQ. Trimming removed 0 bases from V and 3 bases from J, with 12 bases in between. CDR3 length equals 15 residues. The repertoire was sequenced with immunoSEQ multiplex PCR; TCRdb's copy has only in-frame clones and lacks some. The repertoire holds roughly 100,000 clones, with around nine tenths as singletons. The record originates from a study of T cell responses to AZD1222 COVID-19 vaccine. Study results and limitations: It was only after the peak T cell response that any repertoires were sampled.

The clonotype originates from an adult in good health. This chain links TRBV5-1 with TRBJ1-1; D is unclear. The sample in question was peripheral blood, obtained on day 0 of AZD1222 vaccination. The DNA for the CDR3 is TGCGCCAGCAGCTTGGGGTCAGCTGCTTACACTGAAGCTTTCTTT. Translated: CASSLGSAAYTEAFF. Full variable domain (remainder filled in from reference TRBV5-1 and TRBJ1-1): KAGVTQTPRYLIKTRGQQVTLSCSPISGHRSVSWYQQTPGQGLQFLFEYFSETQRNKGNFPGRFSGRQFSNSRSEMNVSTLELGDSALYLCASSLGSAAYTEAFFGQGTRLTVV.